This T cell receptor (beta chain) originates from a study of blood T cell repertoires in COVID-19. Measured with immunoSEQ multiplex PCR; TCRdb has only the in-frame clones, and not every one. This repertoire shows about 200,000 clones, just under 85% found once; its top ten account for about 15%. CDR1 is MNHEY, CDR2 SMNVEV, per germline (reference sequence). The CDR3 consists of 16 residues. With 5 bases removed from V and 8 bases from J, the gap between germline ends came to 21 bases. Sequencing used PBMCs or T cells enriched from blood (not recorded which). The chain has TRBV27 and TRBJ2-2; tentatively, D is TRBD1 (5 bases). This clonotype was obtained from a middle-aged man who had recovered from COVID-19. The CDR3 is CASSPPGQGRSGELFF. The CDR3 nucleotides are TGTGCCAGCAGTCCTCCTGGGCAGGGCAGGTCGGGGGAGCTGTTTTTT.